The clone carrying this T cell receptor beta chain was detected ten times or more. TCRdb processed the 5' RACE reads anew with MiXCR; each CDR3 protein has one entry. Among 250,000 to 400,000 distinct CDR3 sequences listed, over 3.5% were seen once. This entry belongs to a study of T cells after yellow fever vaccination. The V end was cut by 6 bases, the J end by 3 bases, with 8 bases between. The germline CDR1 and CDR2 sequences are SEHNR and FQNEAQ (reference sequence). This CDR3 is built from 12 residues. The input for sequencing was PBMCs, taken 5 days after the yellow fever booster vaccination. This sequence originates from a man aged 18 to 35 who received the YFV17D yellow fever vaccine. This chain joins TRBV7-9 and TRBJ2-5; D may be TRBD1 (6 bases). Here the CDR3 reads CASRRTEETQYF. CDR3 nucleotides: TGTGCCAGCAGGAGGACAGAAGAGACCCAGTACTTC.